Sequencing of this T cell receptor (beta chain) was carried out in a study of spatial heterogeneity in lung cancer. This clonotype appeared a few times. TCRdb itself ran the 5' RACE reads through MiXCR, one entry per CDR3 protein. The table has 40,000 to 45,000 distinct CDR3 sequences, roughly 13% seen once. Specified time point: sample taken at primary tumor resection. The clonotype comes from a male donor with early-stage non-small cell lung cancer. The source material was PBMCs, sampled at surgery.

The CDR3 sequence: CASSDALAGSTDTQYF. In DNA form, the CDR3 reads TGTGCCAGCAGTGACGCCCTAGCGGGGAGCACAGATACGCAGTATTTT. The chain employs TRBV6-1 and TRBJ2-3; 9 bases map to TRBD2. Germline CDR1 and CDR2: MNHNS and SASEGT. J gave up 0 bases and V 3 bases, and 4 bases lay outside the gene matches. CDR3 length: 16 residues.